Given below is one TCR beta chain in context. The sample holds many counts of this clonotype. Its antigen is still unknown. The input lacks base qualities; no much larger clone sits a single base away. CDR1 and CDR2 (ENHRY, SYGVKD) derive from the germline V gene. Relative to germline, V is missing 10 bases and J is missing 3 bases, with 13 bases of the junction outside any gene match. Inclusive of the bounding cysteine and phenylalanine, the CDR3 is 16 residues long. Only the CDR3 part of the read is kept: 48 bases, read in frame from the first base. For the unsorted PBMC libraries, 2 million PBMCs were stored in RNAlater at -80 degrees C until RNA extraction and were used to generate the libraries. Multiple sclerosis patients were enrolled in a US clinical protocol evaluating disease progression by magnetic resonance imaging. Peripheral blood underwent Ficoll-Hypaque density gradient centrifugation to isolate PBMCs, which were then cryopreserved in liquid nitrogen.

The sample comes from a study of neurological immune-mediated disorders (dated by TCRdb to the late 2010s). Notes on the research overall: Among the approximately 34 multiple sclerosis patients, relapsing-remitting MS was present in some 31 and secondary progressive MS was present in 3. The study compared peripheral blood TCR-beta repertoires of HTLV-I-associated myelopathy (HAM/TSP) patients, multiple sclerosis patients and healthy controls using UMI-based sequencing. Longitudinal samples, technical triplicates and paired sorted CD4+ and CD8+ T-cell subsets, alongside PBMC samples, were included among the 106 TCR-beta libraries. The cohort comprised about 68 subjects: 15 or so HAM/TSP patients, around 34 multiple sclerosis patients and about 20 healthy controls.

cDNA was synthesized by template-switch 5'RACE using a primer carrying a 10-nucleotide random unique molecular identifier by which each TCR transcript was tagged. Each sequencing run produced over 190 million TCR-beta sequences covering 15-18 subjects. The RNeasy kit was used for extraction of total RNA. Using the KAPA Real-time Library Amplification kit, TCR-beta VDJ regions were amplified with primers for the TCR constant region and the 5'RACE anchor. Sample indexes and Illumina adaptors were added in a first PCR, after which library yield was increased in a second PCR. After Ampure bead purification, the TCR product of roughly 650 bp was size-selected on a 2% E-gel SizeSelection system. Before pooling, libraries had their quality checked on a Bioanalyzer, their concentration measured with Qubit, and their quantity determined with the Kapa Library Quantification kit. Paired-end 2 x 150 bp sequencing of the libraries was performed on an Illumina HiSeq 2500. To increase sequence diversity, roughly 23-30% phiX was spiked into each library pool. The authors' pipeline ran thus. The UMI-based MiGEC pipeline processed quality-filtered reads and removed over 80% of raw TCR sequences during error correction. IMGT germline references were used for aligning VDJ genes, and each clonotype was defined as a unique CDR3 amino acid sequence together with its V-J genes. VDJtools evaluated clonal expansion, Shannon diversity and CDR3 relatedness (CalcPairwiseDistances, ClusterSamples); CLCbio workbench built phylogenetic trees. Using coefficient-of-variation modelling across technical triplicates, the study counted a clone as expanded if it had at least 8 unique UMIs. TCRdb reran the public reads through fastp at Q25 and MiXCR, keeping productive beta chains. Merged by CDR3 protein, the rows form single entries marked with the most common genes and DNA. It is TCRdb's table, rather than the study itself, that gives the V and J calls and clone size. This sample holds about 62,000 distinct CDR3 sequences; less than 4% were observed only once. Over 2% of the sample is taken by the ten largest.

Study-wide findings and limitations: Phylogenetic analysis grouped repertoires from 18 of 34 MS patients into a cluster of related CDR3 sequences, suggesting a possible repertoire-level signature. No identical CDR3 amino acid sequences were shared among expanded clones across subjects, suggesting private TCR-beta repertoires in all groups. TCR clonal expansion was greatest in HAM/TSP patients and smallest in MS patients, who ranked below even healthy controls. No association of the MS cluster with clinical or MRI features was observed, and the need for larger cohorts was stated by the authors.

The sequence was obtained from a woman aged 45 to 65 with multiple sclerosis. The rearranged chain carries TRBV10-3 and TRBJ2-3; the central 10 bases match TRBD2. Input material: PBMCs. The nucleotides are TGTGCCACGGGCCGACAGCGGGAGGGCCTTACAGATACGCAGTATTTT. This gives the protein CATGRQREGLTDTQYF.